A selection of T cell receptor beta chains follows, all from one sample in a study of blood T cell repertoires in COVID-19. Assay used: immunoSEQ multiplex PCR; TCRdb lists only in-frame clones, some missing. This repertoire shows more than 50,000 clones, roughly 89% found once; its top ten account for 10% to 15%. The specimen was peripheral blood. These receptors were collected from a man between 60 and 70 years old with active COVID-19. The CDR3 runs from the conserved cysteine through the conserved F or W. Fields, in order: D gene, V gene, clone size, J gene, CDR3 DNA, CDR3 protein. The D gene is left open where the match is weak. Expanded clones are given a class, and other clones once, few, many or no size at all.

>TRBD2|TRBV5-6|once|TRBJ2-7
TGTGCCAGCAGCGTACTAGCGGGAGGAGCTACGAAGCAGTACTTC
CASSVLAGGATKQYF
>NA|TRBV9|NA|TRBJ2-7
TGTGCCAGCAGCGTAGAGGCGGGTAACTACGAGCAGTACTTC
CASSVEAGNYEQYF
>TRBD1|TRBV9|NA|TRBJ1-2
TGTGCCAGCAGCGGACAGGGGACCGGGGATGGCTACACCTTC
CASSGQGTGDGYTF
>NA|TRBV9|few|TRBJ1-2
TGTGCCAGCAGCGTAGACGATAGGAGACTCCGGGGAGGCTACACCTTC
CASSVDDRRLRGGYTF
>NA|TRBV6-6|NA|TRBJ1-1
TGTGCCAGCAGTTACAACAGAAACACTGAAGCTTTCTTT
CASSYNRNTEAFF
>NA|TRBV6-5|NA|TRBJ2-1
TGTGCCAGCAGTAGGGCGGGTTCAGGCGGGCATGAGCAGTTCTTC
CASSRAGSGGHEQFF
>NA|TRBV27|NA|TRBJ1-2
TGTGCCAGCAAGCAGGACGGTAGGGGCTATGGCTACACCTTC
CASKQDGRGYGYTF
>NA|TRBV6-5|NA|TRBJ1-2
TGTGCCAGCAGTTACTCCCAGGGAGGAAGCTACTACACCTTC
CASSYSQGGSYYTF
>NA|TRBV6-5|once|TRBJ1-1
TGTGCCAGCGCCATTGACAGGAACACTGAAGCTTTCTTT
CASAIDRNTEAFF
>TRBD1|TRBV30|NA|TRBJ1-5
TGTGCCTGGAGTGGGGGGACAGGGCGACTGCCCCAGCATTTT
CAWSGGTGRLPQHF
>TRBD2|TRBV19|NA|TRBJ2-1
TGTGCCAGTGGGACTAGCGGGAGATCTGAGCAGTTCTTC
CASGTSGRSEQFF
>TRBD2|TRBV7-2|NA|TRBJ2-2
TGTGCCAGCAGCTTACTTGCGGGAGGGCCGGGCACCGGGGAGCTGTTTTTT
CASSLLAGGPGTGELFF
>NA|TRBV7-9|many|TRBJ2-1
TGTGCCAGCAGCTTCAGTGTAACTGAGCAGTTCTTC
CASSFSVTEQFF
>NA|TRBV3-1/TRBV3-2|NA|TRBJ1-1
TGTGCCAGCAGCCAGGCTTACGTGAACACTGAAGCTTTCTTT
CASSQAYVNTEAFF
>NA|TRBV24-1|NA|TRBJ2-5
TGTGCCACCAGTGATCCTCAGGGATCGGTGACAGAGACCCAGTACTTC
CATSDPQGSVTETQYF
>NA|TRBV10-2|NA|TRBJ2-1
TGCGCCAGCAGTGCAACTAGCCTTTACAATGAGCAGTTCTTC
CASSATSLYNEQFF
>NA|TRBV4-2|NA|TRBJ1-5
TGTGCCAGCAGCCAAGTTGAAATTTTCGGGGGGCGAGGGCATCAGCCCCAGCATTTT
CASSQVEIFGGRGHQPQHF
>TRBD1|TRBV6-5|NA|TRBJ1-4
TGTGCCAGCAGGGGACAGCCAACTAATGAAAAACTGTTTTTT
CASRGQPTNEKLFF
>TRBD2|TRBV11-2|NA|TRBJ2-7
TGTGCCAGCAGCTTCAGCGGGAGGGCCTACGAGCAGTACTTC
CASSFSGRAYEQYF
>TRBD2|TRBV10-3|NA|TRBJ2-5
TGTGCCATCAGCGGGACTAATGTAGGGGCTGAGACCCAGTACTTC
CAISGTNVGAETQYF
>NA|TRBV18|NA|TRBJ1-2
TGTGCCAGCTCAACTAAACAGGGTCCAGGCTATGGCTACACCTTC
CASSTKQGPGYGYTF
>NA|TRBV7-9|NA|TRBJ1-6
TGTGCCAGCAGCTGGGGCGGTAATTCACCCCTCCACTTT
CASSWGGNSPLHF
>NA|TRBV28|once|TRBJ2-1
TGTGCCAGCGGACGACTAGGCTACAATGAGCAGTTCTTC
CASGRLGYNEQFF
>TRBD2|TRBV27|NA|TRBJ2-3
TGTGCCAGCAGCCACCCGATGGGAGGGAGGGATACGCAGTATTTT
CASSHPMGGRDTQYF
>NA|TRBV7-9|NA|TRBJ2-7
TGTGCCAGCTCCCTCTCGGGGTACGAGCAGTACTTC
CASSLSGYEQYF
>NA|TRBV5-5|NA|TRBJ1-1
TGTGCCAGCAGCTCATCCGGGACAATAGATCCTGAAGCTTTCTTT
CASSSSGTIDPEAFF
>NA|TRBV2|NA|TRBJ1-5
TGTGCCAGCAGTGAAGGTAATAGCAATCAGCCCCAGCATTTT
CASSEGNSNQPQHF
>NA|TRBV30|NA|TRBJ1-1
TGTGCCTGGAGGCAGGGAGGGACCCCCACTGAAGCTTTCTTT
CAWRQGGTPTEAFF
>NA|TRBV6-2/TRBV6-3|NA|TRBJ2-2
TGTGCCAGCAGCCGACCGGGACTTAACACCGGGGAGCTGTTTTTT
CASSRPGLNTGELFF
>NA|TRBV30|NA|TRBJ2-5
TGTGCCTGGAAATGGGCAGGGGTAAGGGAGACCCAGTACTTC
CAWKWAGVRETQYF
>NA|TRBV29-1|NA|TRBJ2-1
TGCAGCGTTGTGGGCGTCGCCAGCTCCTACAATGAGCAGTTCTTC
CSVVGVASSYNEQFF
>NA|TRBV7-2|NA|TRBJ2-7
TGTGCCAGCAGCTCTCGTGGAGGCTACGAGCAGTACTTC
CASSSRGGYEQYF
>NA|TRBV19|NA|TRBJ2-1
TGTGCCAGTAGTGAGCGGTATTACAATGAGCAGTTCTTC
CASSERYYNEQFF
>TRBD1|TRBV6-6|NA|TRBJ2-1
TGTGCCAGCAGCCAACCGGGACAGGGCTACAATGAGCAGTTCTTC
CASSQPGQGYNEQFF
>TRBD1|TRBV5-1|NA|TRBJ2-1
TGCGCCAGCAGCTCCTCCGGGACAGTGTACAATGAGCAGTTCTTC
CASSSSGTVYNEQFF
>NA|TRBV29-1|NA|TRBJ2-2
TGCAGCGCCACCCGTGGTGGGAGGCCCGGGGAGCTGTTTTTT
CSATRGGRPGELFF
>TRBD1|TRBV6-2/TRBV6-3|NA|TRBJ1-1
TGTGCCAGCAGTCGACAGGGGGGGAACACTGAAGCTTTCTTT
CASSRQGGNTEAFF
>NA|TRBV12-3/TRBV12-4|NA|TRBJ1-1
TGTGCCAGCAGTTTAGGAGGGTATGAAGCTTTCTTT
CASSLGGYEAFF
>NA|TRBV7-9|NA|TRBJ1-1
TGTGCCAGCGGCGGCTACACTGAAGCTTTCTTT
CASGGYTEAFF
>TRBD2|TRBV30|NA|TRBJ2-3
TGTGCCTGGTCGGGACTAGCGGGAAGCACAGATACGCAGTATTTT
CAWSGLAGSTDTQYF
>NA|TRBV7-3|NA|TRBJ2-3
TGTGCCAGCACCCCAGGGGGCGCGGGAGACACAGATACGCAGTATTTT
CASTPGGAGDTDTQYF
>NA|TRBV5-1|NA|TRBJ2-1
TGCGCCAGCAGCTTGGGAGGGAGAGGTCGCGCCTACAATGAGCAGTTCTTC
CASSLGGRGRAYNEQFF
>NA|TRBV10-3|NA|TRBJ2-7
TGTGCCACCGGGGGGCTAGGATACGAGCAGTACTTC
CATGGLGYEQYF
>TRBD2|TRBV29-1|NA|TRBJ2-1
TGCAGCGTTGAGTGGCTAGCGGGAGTCTATGAGCAGTTCTTC
CSVEWLAGVYEQFF
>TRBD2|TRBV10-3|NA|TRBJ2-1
TGTGCCATCAGACGGGACAGCATAGCGGGAGCCTCAAATGAGCAGTTCTTC
CAIRRDSIAGASNEQFF
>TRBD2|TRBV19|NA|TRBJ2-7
TGTGCCAGTAGTATAGCTGGACTAGCGGATTACGAGCAGTACTTC
CASSIAGLADYEQYF
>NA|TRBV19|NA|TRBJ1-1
TGTGCCAGAGAGTGGAGGTTGGTTAACACTGAAGCTTTCTTT
CAREWRLVNTEAFF
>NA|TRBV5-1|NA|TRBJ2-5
TGCGCCAGCAGCTCTAGGGGGGGCGAGACCCAGTACTTC
CASSSRGGETQYF
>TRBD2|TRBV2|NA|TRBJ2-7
TGTGCCACCGAAAGGACTAGCGGCTCCTACGAGCAGTACTTC
CATERTSGSYEQYF
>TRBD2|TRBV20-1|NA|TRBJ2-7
TGCAGTGCTAGTACCGAGCGGGGGGTCTCCTACGAGCAGTACTTC
CSASTERGVSYEQYF
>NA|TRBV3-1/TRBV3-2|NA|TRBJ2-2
TGTGCCAGCAGCCAACAAGCGTGGGACATAAACACCGGGGAGCTGTTTTTT
CASSQQAWDINTGELFF